The 3 T cell receptor beta chains below all came from one sample that was sequenced in a study of shared clonotypes between healthy human individuals. Data came from immunoSEQ multiplex PCR; TCRdb stores just in-frame clones and leaves some out. The table shows approximately 650,000 clones, with about 95% occurring only once. CD45RO-negative, CCR7-positively selected cells formed the naive CD8 fraction, excluding terminally differentiated effector memory CD45RA+ cells. The sequencing sample was made of naive CD8+ T cells sorted from blood. The source of these receptors is a woman aged 25 to 39 in good health.

The chain is built from TRBV4-1 and TRBJ2-5, with D tentatively TRBD2 (6 bases). The J call may be mistaken, given a closer DNA end match to TRBJ2-7. This CDR3 has 14 amino acids. Per germline, CDR1 MGHRA and CDR2 YSYEKL. This CDR3 is CASSQVGGSGEQYF. CDR3 nucleotides: TGCGCCAGCAGCCAAGTTGGGGGGTCGGGCGAGCAGTACTTC.

The chain joins TRBV28 to TRBJ2-7, with D unresolved. Germline CDR1 and CDR2: MDHEN and SYDVKM. V shed 8 bases and J shed 4 bases, with 9 bases lying between them. The length of the CDR3 is 11 residues. CDR3: CASGISYEQYF. The CDR3 DNA follows: TGTGCCAGCGGGATAAGTTACGAGCAGTACTTC.

The gene calls are TRBV27 and TRBJ1-1; D remains ambiguous. This CDR3 contains 13 residues. V lost 8 bases to trimming and J lost 3 bases, with 13 bases between them. Germline V gene lookup returns CDR1 MNHEY and CDR2 SMNVEV (reference sequence). CDR3 residues: CASRLTQDTEAFF. The DNA of the CDR3 is TGTGCCAGCCGCCTAACCCAGGACACTGAAGCTTTCTTT.